The 23 T cell receptor beta chains below all came from one sample that was sequenced in a study of cytomegalovirus exposure and HLA in healthy donors. Vbeta (60) and Jbeta (13) primers were used in the PCR. The protocol was immunoSEQ multiplex PCR, while the TCRdb copy is restricted to in-frame clones and leaves out a portion. The sample has about 33,000 clones. The specimen was PBMCs. The receptors shown here come from a man aged 40-50 years in good health and CMV-seronegative.

The J gene is TRBJ1-2, the V gene TRBV6-5; weak D call: TRBD1 (6 bases). Germline lookup yields CDR1 MNHEY and CDR2 SVGAGI. V was clipped by 0 bases and J by 0 bases, with 11 bases between them. CDR3 size: 16 residues. CDR3 bases: TGTGCCAGCAGTTACTCGGGGACATACTCTAACTATGGCTACACCTTC. It yields the protein CASSYSGTYSNYGYTF.

V usage is TRBV28 and J usage is TRBJ1-4; 7 positions match TRBD1. V was clipped by 4 bases and J by 3 bases; unmatched bases: 5. This CDR3 is 15 amino acids long. From germline, CDR1 is MDHEN and CDR2 SYDVKM. CDR3 DNA: TGTGCCAGCAGTTCCCACGGACAGGCTAATGAAAAACTGTTTTTT. This codes for CASSSHGQANEKLFF.

V gene TRBV4-3 combines with J gene TRBJ2-6; D is uncertain. CDR3 length equals 16 residues. CDR1 LGHNA and CDR2 YSLEER come from the germline V gene. V lost 0 bases to trimming and J lost 4 bases, with 10 bases between them. The CDR3 sequence: CASSQELGSGANVLTF. The CDR3, as DNA: TGCGCCAGCAGCCAAGAACTGGGCTCAGGGGCCAACGTCCTGACTTTC.

The V call is TRBV4-2, the J call TRBJ2-1; D unresolved. V shed 1 base and J shed 0 bases, with 4 bases lying between them. Germline V gene data show CDR1 as LGHNA and CDR2 as YNFKEQ. There are 14 residues in the CDR3. This CDR3 reads CASSQATSYNEQFF. The CDR3 DNA is TGTGCCAGCAGCCAAGCTACCTCCTACAATGAGCAGTTCTTC.

This sequence joins TRBV7-9 and TRBJ2-1, with D possibly TRBD2 on 5 matching bases. This CDR3 contains 15 residues. The germline gives CDR1 SEHNR, CDR2 FQNEAQ (reference sequence). With 7 bases removed from V and 0 bases from J, the gap between germline ends came to 13 bases. The CDR3 loop reads CASNQRAGSYNEQFF. As DNA, the CDR3 is TGTGCCAGCAATCAGCGTGCGGGCTCCTACAATGAGCAGTTCTTC. The full variable domain, rest sourced from reference TRBV7-9 and TRBJ2-1, is DTGVSQNPRHKITKRGQNVTFRCDPISEHNRLYWYRQTLGQGPEFLTYFQNEAQLEKSRLLSDRFSAERPKGSFSTLEIQRTEQGDSAMYLCASNQRAGSYNEQFFGPGTRLTVL.

The rearrangement uses TRBV6-1 and TRBJ2-1, with D maybe TRBD2 (6 bases). Germline-derived CDR1 and CDR2 are MNHNS and SASEGT. V was cut by 6 bases and J by 12 bases, with 24 bases left in between. There are 15 residues in the CDR3. The CDR3 nucleotides are TGTGCCAGCAGGGCCGGGGTGGTAGACGTGACTAGGCAGTTCTTC. Its translation: CASRAGVVDVTRQFF.

For the CDR3, the DNA is TGCGCCAGCAGCCAAGATCGGGCTAGCGGGAGTGTCCCTAGCTCCTACGAGCAGTACTTC. This translates into CASSQDRASGSVPSSYEQYF. The V gene is TRBV4-3, the J gene TRBJ2-7, with 10 positions matching TRBD2. The germline V gene encodes CDR1 LGHNA and CDR2 YSLEER. With V trimmed by 0 bases and J by 0 bases, 14 bases remained unmatched. This CDR3 comprises 20 residues.

CDR3 in amino acids: CASSLGHRSYEQYF. The CDR3 DNA is TGTGCCAGCAGCCTGGGACACCGCTCCTACGAGCAGTACTTC. The chain combines TRBV7-2 with TRBJ2-7; D is possibly TRBD1 (6 bases). The CDR3 length is 14 residues. V was trimmed by 5 bases and J by 0 bases, leaving 11 bases between them. The V gene's germline CDR1 is SGHTA and CDR2 FQGNSA.

This chain joins TRBV29-1 and TRBJ1-1; 8 bases align to TRBD1. The CDR3 runs to 13 residues. Trimming at V came to 4 bases and at J to 5 bases, leaving 6 bases not matched to a gene. CDR1 is SQVTM, CDR2 ANQGSEA, per germline. The chain's CDR3 is CSVVQGAETEAFF. In DNA, the CDR3 is TGCAGCGTTGTTCAGGGGGCTGAAACTGAAGCTTTCTTT.

The CDR3 bases are TGTGCCAGCAGCCGGGACTACCGTGAGCAGTTCTTC. This encodes CASSRDYREQFF. The rearrangement links TRBV7-9 to TRBJ2-1, with 7 bases that match TRBD2. This CDR3 is built from 12 residues. Trimming took 5 bases from V and 9 from J; bases not matched to a gene: 4. Germline CDR1 is SEHNR and CDR2 is FQNEAQ (reference sequence).

The rearrangement links TRBV19 to TRBJ1-5, with a tentative D call TRBD1 (5 bases). This CDR3 has 16 residues. Germline V gene lookup returns CDR1 LNHDA and CDR2 SQIVND (reference sequence). Deletions cut 0 bases from V and 3 bases from J, with 12 bases between. For the CDR3, the DNA is TGTGCCAGTAGTATAGATCAGCGACAGATCAATCAGCCCCAGCATTTT. Encoded protein: CASSIDQRQINQPQHF. The full variable domain, completed using reference TRBV19 and TRBJ1-5, is DGGITQSPKYLFRKEGQNVTLSCEQNLNHDAMYWYRQDPGQGLRLIYYSQIVNDFQKGDIAEGYSVSREKKESFPLTVTSAQKNPTAFYLCASSIDQRQINQPQHFGDGTRLSIL.

The CDR3 DNA follows: TGTGCCAGCAGTTTTCCCCTAGGCGACGAGCAGTACTTC. Protein sequence: CASSFPLGDEQYF. The chain recombines TRBV28 with TRBJ2-7; D gene ambiguous. The CDR3 is 13 amino acids. Trimming cost V 3 bases and J 5 bases, with 11 bases left between them. Germline loops: CDR1 MDHEN, CDR2 SYDVKM.

The chain combines TRBV29-1 with TRBJ2-5; TRBD1 agrees at 9 bases. V trimming: 3 bases; J trimming: 4 bases; junction bases outside the gene matches: 12. CDR3 length: 16 residues. CDR1 and CDR2 from the germline V gene are SQVTM and ANQGSEA. CDR3 in DNA: TGCAGCGTTGAGGAGACAGGGGGGACCTTGAGAGAGACCCAGTACTTC. This translates into CSVEETGGTLRETQYF.

The V call is TRBV5-5, the J call TRBJ1-1; weak D call: TRBD1 (5 bases). Trimming took 4 bases from V and 5 from J, leaving 15 bases between them. The germline gives CDR1 SGHKS, CDR2 YYEKEE (reference sequence). The CDR3 totals 14 residues. This chain's CDR3 is CASSRVGGSTEAFF. CDR3 DNA sequence: TGTGCCAGCAGCCGGGTGGGGGGGAGTACTGAAGCTTTCTTT.

V usage is TRBV19 and J usage is TRBJ1-1, with TRBD1 as a possible D gene (5 bases). In germline, CDR1 is LNHDA, CDR2 SQIVND (reference sequence). This CDR3 contains 13 residues. V was clipped by 7 bases and J by 7 bases, with 16 bases between them. The DNA of the CDR3 is TGTGCCAGTACTGTTCCGACAGCCTTTGAAGCTTTCTTT. It yields the protein CASTVPTAFEAFF.

The rearrangement uses TRBV30 and TRBJ1-2, with 11 positions matching TRBD1. V shed 1 base and J 2 bases; nucleotides not matched to a gene: 3. CDR1 GTSNPN and CDR2 SVGIG come from the germline V gene (reference sequence). The CDR3 has 15 amino acids. Here the CDR3 DNA reads TGTGCCTGGAGTGGGACAGGGGGCCCAAACTATGGCTACACCTTC. Amino acid sequence: CAWSGTGGPNYGYTF.

The V gene is TRBV7-9, the J gene TRBJ2-5, with 8 bases fitting TRBD1. In germline, CDR1 is SEHNR, CDR2 FQNEAQ (reference sequence). V was pared by 4 bases and J by 2 bases, with 3 bases of the junction left unmatched. This CDR3 contains 14 residues. The CDR3 bases are TGTGCCAGCAGCTCCGGGACAGGACAAGAGACCCAGTACTTC. Translated, it gives CASSSGTGQETQYF.

The chain links TRBV18 to TRBJ2-1; tentatively, D is TRBD2 (6 bases). This CDR3 has 15 residues. V was clipped by 6 bases and J by 0 bases, with 12 bases between them. Per germline, CDR1 KGHSH and CDR2 LQKENI. For the CDR3, the DNA is TGTGCCAGCTCCCTGGGGCGGGGCTCCTACAATGAGCAGTTCTTC. Protein product: CASSLGRGSYNEQFF.

V gene TRBV6-1 combines with J gene TRBJ1-5, with 8 positions matching TRBD1. This CDR3 spans 17 amino acids. Germline V CDR1 and CDR2: MNHNS, SASEGT. The J segment lost 0 bases and the V segment lost 4 bases, leaving 8 bases of the junction unmatched. The CDR3 sequence is CASSVYGTGISNQPQHF. In DNA, the CDR3 is TGTGCCAGCAGTGTCTACGGGACAGGTATTAGCAATCAGCCCCAGCATTTT.

V and J are TRBV6-5 and TRBJ2-1, with D maybe TRBD1 (5 bases). Trimming took 2 bases from V and 4 from J, leaving 9 bases between them. The CDR3 consists of 14 residues. The V gene's germline CDR1 is MNHEY and CDR2 SVGAGI. CDR3 residues: CASSYGDSYNEQFF. The CDR3 bases are TGTGCCAGCAGTTACGGCGACAGTTACAATGAGCAGTTCTTC.

V gene TRBV30 combines with J gene TRBJ2-7; 7 bases agree with TRBD1. The CDR3 has 12 amino acids. The V and J ends lost 5 bases and 1 base, in that order; junction bases with no gene match: 2. CDR1 is GTSNPN and CDR2 is SVGIG in the germline V gene (reference sequence). The CDR3 reads CAWSGQSYEQYF. In nucleotides, the CDR3 is TGTGCCTGGTCGGGACAGTCCTACGAGCAGTACTTC.

The genes are TRBV25-1 and TRBJ1-1; D might be TRBD1 (5 bases). CDR1 and CDR2 from the germline V gene are MGHDK and SYGVNS. The CDR3 loop spans 13 amino acids. V dropped 5 bases and J dropped 11 bases, with 18 bases sitting between them. The CDR3 DNA sequence: TGTGCCAGCAGTCCGAGGCGGGGGGGGTTTGCTTTCTTT. Protein product: CASSPRRGGFAFF.

V and J are TRBV5-1 and TRBJ1-3; 12 bases line up with TRBD1. CDR1 SGHRS and CDR2 YFSETQ come from the germline V gene. The CDR3 is 16 residues long. V trimming: 4 bases; J trimming: 3 bases; junction bases outside the gene matches: 5. The CDR3 here is CASSGGQGADGNTIYF. CDR3 DNA sequence: TGCGCCAGCAGCGGGGGACAGGGGGCGGATGGAAACACCATATATTTT.